This T cell receptor (beta chain) derives from a study of T cells in Graves' hyperthyroidism and ophthalmopathy. Study-level background: Pretreatment peripheral blood was obtained at initial diagnosis.

RNA transcripts provided the source from which TCR beta CDR3 regions were amplified. The primer set for the first-round RT-PCR of the TCR CDR3 was HTBI. TCRdb re-called the multiplex PCR reads with MiXCR, one entry per CDR3 protein. The profile shows over 450,000 distinct CDR3 sequences, approximately 15% of them singletons. Newly diagnosed hyperthyroidism patients aged 18 to 65 years had disease lasting under 2 months. Study observations and caveats: Appearing also in blood were most of the thyroid clonotypes expanded above 0.001. With a median lead of around 6.7 months before onset, the model predicted ophthalmopathy.

Regarding this clonotype: Antigen unknown.

Specimen: blood. The receptor was isolated from a young woman with Graves' hyperthyroidism.

CDR3 protein: CASSRFIAAATGELFF. CDR3 DNA sequence: TGTGCCAGCAGCCGCTTCATAGCGGCCGCCACCGGGGAGCTGTTTTTT. The chain combines TRBV9 with TRBJ2-2; weak D call: TRBD2 (6 bases). V lost 4 bases and J lost 4, with 17 bases in between. This CDR3 region has 16 residues. Germline lookup yields CDR1 SGDLS and CDR2 YYNGEE.